These T cell receptor beta chains were read from a single sample in a study of T cells in Graves' hyperthyroidism and ophthalmopathy. TCRdb re-called the multiplex PCR reads through MiXCR, storing one row per CDR3 protein. In the table there are about 560,000 distinct CDR3 sequences, 16% of which are singletons. Specimen: blood. All receptors come from a young woman with Graves' hyperthyroidism. Each CDR3 is given without its conserved first and last residue. Clone size is stated in some rows and not others, as once, few, many or a class when expanded.

v_call,clone_size,cdr3_aa
TRBV28,.,ASATGDRYEQY
TRBV18,few,ASSTAPRISTDTQY
TRBV25-1,many,ASSEARLLRSWREGGREQY
TRBV6-9,few,ASSYTSSKGYNEQY
TRBV30,many,AWSVPPGQGNDEQY
TRBV10-3,.,AISGTSGESSYNEQF
TRBV12-3/TRBV12-4,many,ASSYIVGGYQPQH
TRBV29-1,few,SVDRSVRRYQETQY
TRBV10-1,few,ASSSSGVGGYEQY
TRBV4-3,.,ASSQRSGAYTGELF
TRBV6-1,few,ASTRSGTATADTQY
TRBV7-9,many,ASSSGTSGVQY
TRBV24-1,many,ATSDFAGTSAGVDTQY
TRBV12-3/TRBV12-4,.,ASTPRIEEQF
TRBV7-9,.,ASSSSGTGFLLEQY
TRBV28,many,ASSRTPSFAYEQY
TRBV5-1,many,ASSYSNTGELF
TRBV9,few,ASSVEGASTDTQY
TRBV10-3,many,AISETDGSTEAF
TRBV28,many,ASNTGTHQPQH